Sequencing of this T cell receptor (beta chain) was carried out in a study of shared clonotypes between healthy human individuals (dated by TCRdb to 2018 to 2021). In the study overall: A couple of women and a few men aged 18 to 49 years were included in the cohort. For each donor, CD4 naive and CD4 memory were each run on three plates, CD8 naive on two plates, and CD8 memory on one plate. To estimate repertoire size and how much clonotypes are shared between individuals, the study performed deep sequencing of blood TCR repertoires from five healthy adults. Different laboratories and diverse techniques were used to prepare libraries and sequence TCR repertoires, to increase sequencing depth and limit assay-specific biases. Each donor's leukapheresis produced roughly between about 0.8 and 10 billion PBMCs.

The donors were healthy, HIV-negative adults with no recently reported acute infections or vaccinations. Every donor was a Caucasian adult living in Nashville, Tennessee, USA. CD4+ T cells were enriched by magnetic negative selection; naive cells were then positively selected on CD45RA, and the negative fraction formed the memory subset. Blood was collected by leukapheresis, and PBMCs were isolated by Ficoll-Histopaque density gradient centrifugation and then cryopreserved in liquid nitrogen vapor phase. Analytical flow cytometry was used to check the purity and quantity of each magnetically sorted T cell population. Each sorted fraction had its genomic DNA isolated and then quantified by UV absorbance on a Nanodrop 2000c. Using the deep immunoSEQ assay, multiplex PCR amplified TCR CDR3 regions from genomic DNA. Extracted genomic DNA from each cell subset was spread evenly across all wells of several immunoSEQ 96-well plates, with each plate serving as a replicate. Each replicate PCR for sorted subsets received approximately 220 ng genomic DNA, equal to about 30,000 T cell genomes. The purified libraries were quantified using a Qubit 3.0 fluorometer, sized with a Bioanalyzer 2100, and then quantified again using the KAPA Library Quantification kit. Each immunoSEQ 96-well plate was sequenced on its own single-read 150-cycle Illumina NextSeq 550 flow cell. Per the source publication's procedure: Because the immunoSEQ output included only junctional sequences and no quality scores, the filtering could not be the same as the filtering used for full-length reads. To assign V/J genes and CDR3, sequences were annotated using PyIR, a Python wrapper for IgBLAST v1.9, with IMGT germline references. Reads with weak V/J assignments (E-value above 1e-6), missing CDR3, stop codons, out-of-frame junctions, or ambiguous translated residues were removed. V3J clonotypes were defined by identical inferred V gene, J gene, and CDR3 amino acid sequence. The percentage overlap between two repertoires was calculated by dividing the number of shared unique clonotypes by the size of the smaller repertoire. Richness of each repertoire was evaluated using RTK rarefaction, the Chao1 estimator, and Recon v2.1 estimates of unobserved clonotypes. For all TCRbeta clonotypes obtained by the gDNA method from a few donors, generation probabilities were computed with OLGA. TCRdb retrieved this table from immuneACCESS and kept in-frame rearrangements only. Not all clones are present; in checked studies, unresolved V genes account for under half, and no reason is known for the remainder. The D gene and trimming were derived from the DNA, and the V and J assignments and clone size from that table. The sample data list roughly 1.5 million clones, and 98% of these were observed just once. The ten biggest clones cover 0.4% to 0.55% of the sample.

V trim: 5 bases; J trim: 7 bases; unmatched bases: 7. Via the germline V gene (reference sequence), CDR1 is SEHNR and CDR2 FQNEAQ. Inclusive of the bounding cysteine and phenylalanine, the CDR3 is 14 residues long. Solely the CDR3 DNA is kept, with 42 bases framed from the first base. Broad study findings and their caveats: Because the study included a small number of donors, the genetic and exposure-history diversity represented was limited. Naive subsets generally had larger estimated clonotype richness than memory subsets. Sampling was limited to blood, and TCR repertoires in tissue likely differ from TCR repertoires in blood. Rarefaction of sorted-subset datasets indicated incomplete sequencing despite the large sequencing depth. Sharing across several donors was observed for around 5% of naive CD4, over 3% of naive CD8, 2% to 2.5% of memory CD4, and roughly 0.4% of memory CD8 clonotypes. Pairwise subsampling indicated that sequencing depth was expected to affect the degree of clonotype sharing among donors. Compared with non-shared clonotypes, clonotypes shared by all four sorted-subset donors had higher generation probabilities.

With regard to this clone: Its antigen remains unidentified. No much larger clone exists at a distance of one base, and base qualities are not known.

This chain joins TRBV7-9 to TRBJ2-1; 8 of the junction bases match TRBD1. The sample was naive CD4+ T cells sorted from blood. The sample's cell subset or site, from its label and the paper: CD45RA+ positively selected. This TCR was recovered from a man aged 25 to 45 in good health. The DNA is as follows: TGTGCCAGCAGCCGTAACAGGGGGGAGAATGAGCAGTTCTTC. Translation gives CASSRNRGENEQFF.